A selection of T cell receptor beta chains follows, all from one sample in a study of blood T cell repertoires in COVID-19. Sequencing used immunoSEQ multiplex PCR; TCRdb keeps in-frame clones, though not all of them. The sample includes 50,000 to 85,000 clones, roughly 80% of them seen just once. What was sequenced was peripheral blood. The receptors shown here come from a man in his 60s with acute or convalescent COVID-19. CDR3s include the opening cysteine and the closing phenylalanine or tryptophan. The D gene is left open where the match is weak. Not every row has a clone size; where given, it reads once, few, many or a size class.

D gene | J gene | clone size | CDR3 length | V gene | CDR3 DNA | CDR3 protein
NA | TRBJ1-2 | NA | 13 | TRBV27 | TGTGCCAGCAGTTTAAATGGGGGCCGCGGCTACACCTTC | CASSLNGGRGYTF
TRBD1 | TRBJ1-2 | NA | 16 | TRBV18 | TGTGCCAGCTCACCACTTAAGGAGGGGGCCTCCTATGGCTACACCTTC | CASSPLKEGASYGYTF
NA | TRBJ1-1 | NA | 13 | TRBV9 | TGTGCCAGCAGCCCACCGGGGAGGGGGGCAGCTTTCTTT | CASSPPGRGAAFF
NA | TRBJ1-1 | NA | 15 | TRBV9 | TGTGCCAGCAGCCCCTTGGGGAGTTGGAACACTGAAGCTTTCTTT | CASSPLGSWNTEAFF
TRBD2 | TRBJ2-1 | NA | 14 | TRBV11-3 | TGTGCCAGCAGCTTGGGCGGGGGATACAATGAGCAGTTCTTC | CASSLGGGYNEQFF
TRBD1 | TRBJ1-1 | NA | 15 | TRBV5-6 | TGTGCCAGCAGCCCGGTGGGACAGGGGTTCGCTGAAGCTTTCTTT | CASSPVGQGFAEAFF
NA | TRBJ1-6 | NA | 15 | TRBV2 | TGTGCCAGCAGTGACAGCAGGGTCGGCAATTCACCCCTCCACTTT | CASSDSRVGNSPLHF
NA | TRBJ1-2 | NA | 16 | TRBV19 | TGTGCCAGTACCAGGCGCGCGGAGGCCCCAAGCTATGGCTACACCTTC | CASTRRAEAPSYGYTF
NA | TRBJ1-6 | NA | 13 | TRBV27 | TGTGCCAGCAGTTTATCGCAGAATTCACCCCTCCACTTT | CASSLSQNSPLHF
NA | TRBJ2-7 | NA | 14 | TRBV19 | TGTGCCAGTAGGGGAGACAGGCCTCCCTACGAGCAGTACTTC | CASRGDRPPYEQYF
NA | TRBJ1-1 | NA | 15 | TRBV5-1 | TGCGCCAGCAGGAATTCAGGGATGGAAAGGGCTGAAGCTTTCTTT | CASRNSGMERAEAFF
TRBD2 | TRBJ2-7 | NA | 14 | TRBV4-1 | TGCGCCAGCAGCCAAGAGCGGGGGACCTACGAGCAGTACTTC | CASSQERGTYEQYF
TRBD2 | TRBJ2-3 | NA | 15 | TRBV5-1 | TGCGCCAGCAGCTTGACTAGCGGGGCTCATGATACGCAGTATTTT | CASSLTSGAHDTQYF
TRBD1 | TRBJ1-1 | few | 13 | TRBV6-5 | TGTGCCAGCAGGGGACAGAGGAACACTGAAGCTTTCTTT | CASRGQRNTEAFF
NA | TRBJ1-5 | NA | 17 | TRBV7-2 | TGTGCCAGCAGCTTAGAAGTCGCGATAAATAGCAATCAGCCCCAGCATTTT | CASSLEVAINSNQPQHF
NA | TRBJ1-1 | NA | 10 | TRBV20-1 | TGCAGTGCGCGGGGAACGGGAGCTTTCTTT | CSARGTGAFF
TRBD1 | TRBJ1-5 | NA | 14 | TRBV7-9 | TGTGCCCCCCTGGGACAGGGGGCAAGAGAGCCCCAGCATTTT | CAPLGQGAREPQHF
NA | TRBJ1-6 | NA | 18 | TRBV5-4 | TGTGCCAGCAGCTTACAGACAACCCCAGTCGCCTATAATTCACCCCTCCACTTT | CASSLQTTPVAYNSPLHF
NA | TRBJ2-7 | NA | 15 | TRBV7-2 | TGTGCCAGCAGTTTTAAGCCGGGATCAACCTACGAGCAGTACTTC | CASSFKPGSTYEQYF
NA | TRBJ1-1 | NA | 14 | TRBV10-1 | TGCGCCAGCAGTGAGTCGAGGAGAATCGCTGAAGCTTTCTTT | CASSESRRIAEAFF
NA | TRBJ1-6 | NA | 15 | TRBV5-1 | TGCGCCAGCAGCCCCTCGGGGGGCTCGGATTCACCCCTCCACTTT | CASSPSGGSDSPLHF
NA | TRBJ1-2 | few | 13 | TRBV27 | TGTGCCAGCAGCTTTCTGCCGGGGTATGGCTACACCTTC | CASSFLPGYGYTF
NA | TRBJ2-1 | NA | 14 | TRBV7-8 | TGTGCCAGCAGCCGAACAGAGAGTTACAATGAGCAGTTCTTC | CASSRTESYNEQFF
NA | TRBJ2-7 | NA | 13 | TRBV4-3 | TGCGCCAGCAGCCAAGATCTGAGGGACGAGCAGTACTTC | CASSQDLRDEQYF
TRBD1 | TRBJ2-5 | NA | 14 | TRBV7-9 | TGTGCCAGCAGCTCGACAGGGTACCAAGAGACCCAGTACTTC | CASSSTGYQETQYF
TRBD1 | TRBJ2-3 | NA | 17 | TRBV19 | TGTGCCAGTAGTCCACGGACAGGGGCAGAACTCACAGATACGCAGTATTTT | CASSPRTGAELTDTQYF
TRBD1 | TRBJ1-4 | NA | 14 | TRBV6-5 | TGTGCCAGCAGTACCCGGACAGGGGTAGAAAAACTGTTTTTT | CASSTRTGVEKLFF
TRBD1 | TRBJ2-5 | NA | 16 | TRBV5-1 | TGCGCCAGCAGCTTAGGTGACAGGGGGTTTCAAGAGACCCAGTACTTC | CASSLGDRGFQETQYF
TRBD1 | TRBJ2-3 | NA | 20 | TRBV11-2 | TGTGCCAGCAGCTTAGAAGGCGCCAGGGGGACCTCATCCAGGGCAGATACGCAGTATTTT | CASSLEGARGTSSRADTQYF
TRBD2 | TRBJ2-5 | NA | 16 | TRBV4-2 | TGTGCCAGCAGCCGAGGCGATAGCGGGGGCGGGGAGACCCAGTACTTC | CASSRGDSGGGETQYF
NA | TRBJ1-6 | NA | 14 | TRBV5-1 | TGCGCCAGCAGCCTAGCAGGATATAATTCACCCCTCCACTTT | CASSLAGYNSPLHF
TRBD2 | TRBJ2-3 | NA | 13 | TRBV5-4 | TGTGCCAGCGCTAGCGGGGGGGCAGATACGCAGTATTTT | CASASGGADTQYF
NA | TRBJ2-2 | NA | 14 | TRBV5-1 | TGCGCCAGCAGCTTTCAGGGGAACGGCGGGGAGCTGTTTTTT | CASSFQGNGGELFF
NA | TRBJ1-4 | NA | 14 | TRBV11-2 | TGTGCCAGTAAACAGGGTTTTGGAAATGAAAAACTGTTTTTT | CASKQGFGNEKLFF
NA | TRBJ1-1 | NA | 15 | TRBV19 | TGTGCCAGTAGTATTACCCCTATCTTTCTGACTGAAGCTTTCTTT | CASSITPIFLTEAFF
TRBD1 | TRBJ1-6 | medium-sized | 17 | TRBV7-9 | TGTGCCAGCAGCCTCCAGCCGACAGGGGCTCCCAGGTCACCCCTCCACTTT | CASSLQPTGAPRSPLHF
NA | TRBJ2-2 | NA | 15 | TRBV30 | TGTGCCTGGAGTAACCCTCAGGGGGAGGCCGGGGAGCTGTTTTTT | CAWSNPQGEAGELFF
TRBD1 | TRBJ1-1 | once | 14 | TRBV2 | TGTGCCAGCGGAGCCCAGGGGGTACTCAATGAAGCTTTCTTT | CASGAQGVLNEAFF
TRBD1 | TRBJ1-2 | NA | 13 | TRBV6-5 | TGTGCCAGCAGTACCGGGACAGGGCCTGGCTACACCTTC | CASSTGTGPGYTF
NA | TRBJ1-1 | once | 14 | TRBV4-3 | TGCGCCAGCAGCCAGCTCCAAAGTCGCGGTGAAGCTTTCTTT | CASSQLQSRGEAFF
NA | TRBJ1-2 | NA | 14 | TRBV5-4 | TGTGCCAGCAGCTTCGGGGGGGCGCGGTATGGCTACACCTTC | CASSFGGARYGYTF
NA | TRBJ1-1 | NA | 15 | TRBV7-9 | TGTGCCAGCAGTCTTGTGGCGGGGATGAACACTGAAGCTTTCTTT | CASSLVAGMNTEAFF
TRBD1 | TRBJ1-1 | NA | 16 | TRBV7-9 | TGTGCCAGCAGCCCTGAGGGGGCGATTCGGAACACTGAAGCTTTCTTT | CASSPEGAIRNTEAFF
TRBD1 | TRBJ2-5 | NA | 15 | TRBV7-2 | TGTGCCAGCAGCCCGACCCCGACAGGGTCGCAGACCCAGTACTTC | CASSPTPTGSQTQYF
NA | TRBJ1-1 | once | 14 | TRBV9 | TGTGCCAGCAGCCCCACAGGGTTCCAAACTGAAGCTTTCTTT | CASSPTGFQTEAFF
NA | TRBJ2-1 | NA | 12 | TRBV3-1/TRBV3-2 | TGTGCCAGCAGCCAAGGGGGCCATGAGCAGTTCTTC | CASSQGGHEQFF
TRBD1 | TRBJ1-5 | NA | 15 | TRBV19 | TGTGCCAGTAGTATAATGGGGACAGGGGATCAGCCCCAGCATTTT | CASSIMGTGDQPQHF
TRBD1 | TRBJ1-1 | NA | 13 | TRBV6-1 | TGTGCCAGCAGTGAACAGGGGGGCACTGAAGCTTTCTTT | CASSEQGGTEAFF
NA | TRBJ1-2 | once | 14 | TRBV7-2 | TGTGCCAGCAGCGTAGACACCGCTAACTATGGCTACACCTTC | CASSVDTANYGYTF
NA | TRBJ1-4 | NA | 16 | TRBV14 | TGTGCCAGCAGCCAGGGGATGGGGGCGGCTAATGAAAAACTGTTTTTT | CASSQGMGAANEKLFF
TRBD2 | TRBJ2-5 | once | 15 | TRBV5-1 | TGCGCCAGCAGCTCTAGTGGGACTAACCAAGAGACCCAGTACTTC | CASSSSGTNQETQYF
TRBD2 | TRBJ2-2 | NA | 15 | TRBV2 | TGTGCCAGCCGAGGGGAGGGCTCGTTGTCCGGGGAGCTGTTTTTT | CASRGEGSLSGELFF
NA | TRBJ1-2 | NA | 14 | TRBV7-8 | TGTGCCACCAGCTTACTGGGGGCTGGAGATGGCTACACCTTC | CATSLLGAGDGYTF
NA | TRBJ1-1 | NA | 13 | TRBV19 | TGTGCCAGTAGTGCGAAAATGAACACTGAAGCTTTCTTT | CASSAKMNTEAFF
NA | TRBJ1-6 | NA | 14 | TRBV5-1 | TGCGCCAGCAGCTTGACGGCGGGAGCTTCACCCCTCCACTTT | CASSLTAGASPLHF
NA | TRBJ2-5 | once | 11 | TRBV6-2/TRBV6-3 | TGTGCCAGCAGTTCTCAAGAGACCCAGTACTTC | CASSSQETQYF
NA | TRBJ2-1 | NA | 15 | TRBV7-7 | TGTGCCAGCAGCCCCCAGGGTGGGAAGGTTGATGAGCAGTTCTTC | CASSPQGGKVDEQFF
NA | TRBJ2-3 | NA | 14 | TRBV7-9 | TGTGCCAGCAGCTCGCCACTCAGGGCGGATACGCAGTATTTT | CASSSPLRADTQYF
TRBD1 | TRBJ1-5 | NA | 14 | TRBV5-5 | TGTGCCAGCACCGAGGGACAGGACCTTAGGCCCCAGCATTTT | CASTEGQDLRPQHF
TRBD2 | TRBJ2-1 | once | 16 | TRBV9 | TGTGCCAGCAGCGTCGGGACTAGCGGGGTGTACAATGAGCAGTTCTTC | CASSVGTSGVYNEQFF